These T cell receptor beta chains were read from a single sample in a study of response to subunit inactivated influenza vaccine. In TCRdb, the RT-PCR reads were re-called with MiXCR into one record per CDR3 protein. The sample shows 450,000 to 700,000 distinct CDR3 sequences, 12% to 15% of them seen only once. The sequences come from PBMCs from blood, collected about 11 days after vaccination. The receptors derive from a man in his fifties or sixties who received an inactivated influenza vaccine. Each CDR3 is given with its conserved first and last residue. A D gene is named only where the DNA matches it firmly. The size of a clone is reported for some rows only, either as once, few or many, or as a class for expanded clones.

>TRBV7-2|TRBJ2-5|many|TRBD1
CASDRGFKETQYF
TGTGCCAGCGACAGGGGTTTTAAAGAGACCCAGTACTTC
>TRBV19|TRBJ2-2|NA|NA
CASSNYRNSWDGELFF
TGTGCCAGTAGTAATTACAGGAATTCCTGGGACGGGGAGCTGTTTTTT
>TRBV7-9|TRBJ2-1|few|NA
CASSPPIADYNEQFF
TGTGCCAGCAGCCCACCAATAGCGGATTACAATGAGCAGTTCTTC
>TRBV2|TRBJ2-5|NA|NA
CASLDPDVEETQYF
TGTGCCAGCCTCGACCCGGACGTAGAGGAGACCCAGTACTTC
>TRBV20-1|TRBJ1-5|NA|NA
CSARRSGWNQPQHF
TGCAGTGCTAGAAGGTCTGGGTGGAATCAGCCCCAGCATTTT
>TRBV12-3/TRBV12-4|TRBJ2-1|NA|NA
CASRIAAARGYNEQFF
TGTGCCAGCAGGATCGCCGCAGCGAGGGGGTACAATGAGCAGTTCTTC
>TRBV7-9|TRBJ1-6|NA|TRBD1
CASSPGDRDGSPLHF
TGTGCCAGCAGCCCCGGGGACAGGGACGGTTCACCCCTCCACTTT
>TRBV6-2/TRBV6-3|TRBJ2-1|NA|NA
CASSYRGTVLGNEQFF
TGTGCCAGCAGTTACCGGGGGACAGTCCTAGGCAATGAGCAGTTCTTC
>TRBV20-1|TRBJ2-7|once|TRBD1
CSARRPDRGVYEQYF
TGCAGTGCCAGACGACCGGACAGGGGTGTCTACGAGCAGTACTTC
>TRBV12-3/TRBV12-4|TRBJ1-1|few|NA
CASSPGHLNTEAFF
TGTGCCAGCAGTCCGGGACACTTGAACACTGAAGCTTTCTTT
>TRBV5-1|TRBJ2-1|NA|TRBD1
CASSPRTGTGAGNEQFF
TGCGCCAGCAGCCCGAGGACCGGGACAGGGGCGGGCAATGAGCAGTTCTTC
>TRBV4-3|TRBJ2-3|few|TRBD2
CASSSSPAGGSADTQYF
TGCGCCAGCAGCTCTTCCCCAGCGGGAGGCTCGGCAGATACGCAGTATTTT
>TRBV20-1|TRBJ2-5|NA|TRBD2
CSARGLAGIETQYF
TGCAGTGCTAGAGGACTAGCGGGGATTGAGACCCAGTACTTC
>TRBV5-1|TRBJ2-2|few|NA
CASSTRDTGELFF
TGCGCCAGCAGTACCAGGGACACCGGGGAGCTGTTTTTT
>TRBV3-1|TRBJ2-3|NA|TRBD1
CASSSRRTGTGTDTQYF
TGTGCCAGCAGCTCTCGGAGGACAGGTACTGGCACAGATACGCAGTATTTT
>TRBV20-1|TRBJ2-1|few|TRBD2
CSAGRAGNYNEQFF
TGCAGTGCTGGTAGAGCGGGAAACTACAATGAGCAGTTCTTC
>TRBV20-1|TRBJ1-4|NA|TRBD1
CSARATGGWGEKLFF
TGCAGTGCTAGGGCAACAGGGGGCTGGGGGGAAAAACTGTTTTTT
>TRBV29-1|TRBJ2-7|few|NA
CSVRTRYSYEQYF
TGCAGCGTACGGACACGGTACTCCTACGAGCAGTACTTC
>TRBV4-2|TRBJ2-7|many|TRBD2
CASSARRTSGEVYEQYF
TGTGCCAGCAGCGCCCGCCGGACTAGCGGAGAGGTGTACGAGCAGTACTTC
>TRBV28|TRBJ2-3|NA|NA
CASSLAGISTDTQYF
TGTGCCAGCAGTTTAGCGGGGATTAGCACAGATACGCAGTATTTT
>TRBV29-1|TRBJ2-5|NA|TRBD2
CSVEGLAAHQETQYF
TGCAGCGTTGAAGGGCTAGCGGCCCACCAAGAGACCCAGTACTTC
>TRBV28|TRBJ2-6|once|NA
CASSFFPGSGANVLTF
TGTGCCAGCAGTTTCTTCCCTGGCTCTGGGGCCAACGTCCTGACTTTC
>TRBV6-1|TRBJ2-7|few|NA
CASIQGPYEQYF
TGTGCCAGCATCCAGGGACCGTACGAGCAGTACTTC
>TRBV11-2|TRBJ2-2|once|NA
CASRGGYAELFF
TGTGCCAGCAGGGGGGGATATGCGGAGCTGTTTTTT
>TRBV7-8|TRBJ2-4|NA|TRBD1
CASSLATGQGVENIQYF
TGTGCCAGCAGCTTAGCGACAGGACAGGGTGTTGAAAACATTCAGTACTTC
>TRBV7-8|TRBJ1-2|NA|NA
CASSLERFVGPYGYTF
TGTGCCAGCAGCTTAGAAAGATTCGTCGGGCCATATGGCTACACCTTC
>TRBV27|TRBJ2-1|NA|NA
CATNRVGLSSYNEQFF
TGTGCCACCAACCGAGTTGGGCTTTCGTCCTACAATGAGCAGTTCTTC
>TRBV6-5|TRBJ1-2|NA|NA
CASSYSGVNYGYTF
TGTGCCAGCAGTTACTCAGGGGTTAACTATGGCTACACCTTC
>TRBV7-9|TRBJ2-3|few|NA
CASSLIKRGSTDTQYF
TGTGCCAGCAGCTTAATAAAACGGGGGAGTACAGATACGCAGTATTTT
>TRBV24-1|TRBJ2-3|NA|NA
CATSDAGTGTDTQYF
TGTGCCACCAGTGATGCGGGGACAGGCACAGATACGCAGTATTTT
>TRBV5-1|TRBJ1-4|NA|NA
CASSPSFGTPNEKLFF
TGCGCCAGCAGCCCTAGCTTCGGGACGCCTAATGAAAAACTGTTTTTT
>TRBV5-1|TRBJ2-7|NA|TRBD2
CASSLMGGTSSYEQYF
TGCGCCAGCAGCTTGATGGGCGGGACTAGCTCATACGAGCAGTACTTC
>TRBV2|TRBJ1-2|few|NA
CASIPLNFNYGYTF
TGTGCCAGCATTCCCCTCAACTTTAACTATGGCTACACCTTC
>TRBV9|TRBJ2-2|few|NA
CASSVLKGTGELFF
TGTGCCAGCAGCGTCTTAAAAGGGACCGGGGAGCTGTTTTTT
>TRBV4-2|TRBJ2-7|few|NA
CASSQAPPREQYF
TGTGCCAGCAGCCAAGCCCCTCCCCGGGAGCAGTACTTC
>TRBV20-1|TRBJ2-3|few|TRBD2
CSAEGLAADTQYF
TGCAGTGCAGAGGGACTAGCCGCAGATACGCAGTATTTT
>TRBV5-1|TRBJ1-1|few|NA
CASSPEGRSEAFF
TGCGCCAGCAGCCCCGAAGGGCGAAGTGAAGCTTTCTTT
>TRBV2|TRBJ1-4|NA|NA
CASGVNEKLFF
TGTGCCAGCGGGGTTAATGAAAAACTGTTTTTT
>TRBV27|TRBJ2-7|few|TRBD1
CASSMGQGAEQYF
TGTGCCAGCAGCATGGGACAGGGTGCCGAGCAGTACTTC
>TRBV4-2|TRBJ2-1|few|TRBD2
CASSQEPAGAYNEQFF
TGTGCCAGCAGCCAAGAGCCAGCGGGGGCCTACAATGAGCAGTTCTTC
>TRBV7-9|TRBJ2-1|NA|NA
CASSFRPVEQFF
TGTGCCAGCAGCTTTCGGCCGGTTGAGCAGTTCTTC
>TRBV6-1|TRBJ2-5|few|TRBD2
CAAGLAGQETQYF
TGTGCCGCTGGGCTAGCGGGACAAGAGACCCAGTACTTC
>TRBV28|TRBJ1-2|NA|TRBD1
CASAGDRGNYGYTF
TGTGCCAGCGCGGGGGACAGGGGGAACTATGGCTACACCTTC
>TRBV5-1|TRBJ2-5|few|NA
CASKPTSGAETQYF
TGCGCCAGCAAGCCGACGTCCGGGGCTGAGACCCAGTACTTC
>TRBV7-8|TRBJ2-2|NA|NA
CASSQGGAVTGELFF
TGTGCCAGCAGTCAAGGGGGGGCGGTCACCGGGGAGCTGTTTTTT
>TRBV7-2|TRBJ2-1|NA|TRBD2
CASSNSGRASGEQFF
TGTGCCAGCAGCAATAGCGGGAGGGCCTCTGGTGAGCAGTTCTTC
>TRBV5-1|TRBJ2-7|NA|NA
CASSLERVGSYNEQYF
TGCGCCAGCAGCTTGGAGCGGGTGGGCTCCTACAATGAGCAGTACTTC
>TRBV20-1|TRBJ2-7|few|TRBD2
CSARTSGGFYEQYF
TGCAGTGCTCGCACTAGCGGGGGTTTCTACGAGCAGTACTTC
>TRBV4-1|TRBJ1-2|NA|NA
CASSQAGTAYGYTF
TGCGCCAGCAGCCAGGCAGGGACTGCTTATGGCTACACCTTC
>TRBV5-1|TRBJ2-7|NA|NA
CASSPHPPPRYYEQYF
TGCGCCAGCAGCCCCCACCCCCCGCCTCGTTACTACGAGCAGTACTTC
>TRBV30|TRBJ1-1|NA|NA
CAWSVRWGTSNTEAFF
TGTGCCTGGAGTGTAAGGTGGGGGACCTCGAACACTGAAGCTTTCTTT
>TRBV20-1|TRBJ2-1|once|TRBD2
CSARLAGVDSYNEQFF
TGCAGTGCTAGGCTAGCGGGAGTTGACTCCTACAATGAGCAGTTCTTC
>TRBV20-1|TRBJ2-1|few|NA
CSADPRRKYNEQFF
TGCAGTGCTGATCCGCGGCGGAAATACAATGAGCAGTTCTTC